The clone carrying this T cell receptor beta chain was counted ten times or more. Its specificity is unknown. The sample is drawn from a study of molecular identifiers for immune sequencing clone quantification. Researchers sorted naive CD8 T cells as cells that were CD8+CD4-CCR7+CD45RA+. The CDR3 totals 13 residues. The ends lost 6 bases at V and 1 base at J; junction bases unmatched: 1. Germline V CDR1 and CDR2: DFQATT, SNEGSKA (reference sequence). Methods described previously were used for bulk TCR libraries, and listed TCR primers were applied. In TCRdb, the PCR reads were re-called with MiXCR into one record per CDR3 protein. The sample includes under 650,000 distinct CDR3 sequences, nearly 20% of them seen just once. Regarding the study as a whole: Jurkat TCR RNA spiked in from one cell could reportedly be detected among 800,000 to 1,000,000 naive cells. Clones exceeding 20 RNA copies carried over 99% of effector molecules but under 1% of naive-cell molecules.

The sequenced sample consisted of naive CD8+ T cells from blood, with Jurkat cell RNA spiked in. Subset given: FACS-sorted CD8+CD4-CCR7+CD45RA+ naive T cells. This receptor was obtained from a human donor in good health. Some libraries in this study had Jurkat cell RNA spiked in. The chain joins TRBV20-1 to TRBJ2-2; 8 bases are shared with TRBD2. CDR3 in DNA: TGCAGTGCCGGGAGGGGGAACACCGGGGAGCTGTTTTTT. Its protein product is CSAGRGNTGELFF.